These T cell receptor beta chains were read from a single sample in a study of T cell clones after liver transplantation. Generated by immunoSEQ multiplex PCR, the TCRdb table keeps only in-frame clones and is missing some. The table has about 76,000 clones, around 78% seen once. The sample in question was CD4+ T cells from blood, obtained at the 22-month timepoint. These receptors came from a human patient who received a liver transplant. A share of the T cells may be of graft donor origin. CDR3s include the opening cysteine and the closing phenylalanine or tryptophan. D genes are given only for firm matches. Expanded clones get a size class; other rows say once, few or many, or leave the size out.

v_call: TRBV27
j_call: TRBJ1-4
clone_size: NA
d_call: TRBD1
cdr3_nt: TGTGCCAGCAAAATGACAGGGGGAGCAGAAAAACTGTTTTTT
cdr3_aa: CASKMTGGAEKLFF

v_call: TRBV5-6
j_call: TRBJ1-2
clone_size: NA
d_call: NA
cdr3_nt: TGTGCCAGCAGCGCCGCGTCGATGGGGACTATCTATGGCTACACCTTC
cdr3_aa: CASSAASMGTIYGYTF

v_call: TRBV19
j_call: TRBJ1-6
clone_size: few
d_call: NA
cdr3_nt: TGTGCCAGTAGTAGGGACTTGAATTCACCCCTCCACTTT
cdr3_aa: CASSRDLNSPLHF

v_call: TRBV7-2
j_call: TRBJ2-2
clone_size: NA
d_call: TRBD2
cdr3_nt: TGTGCCAGCAGCCCTAGCGGGGGGGCGATCGCCGGGGAGCTGTTTTTT
cdr3_aa: CASSPSGGAIAGELFF

v_call: TRBV7-9
j_call: TRBJ2-3
clone_size: NA
d_call: NA
cdr3_nt: TGTGCCAGCAGCCCTTCTGTGTATACGCAGTATTTT
cdr3_aa: CASSPSVYTQYF

v_call: TRBV5-1
j_call: TRBJ1-2
clone_size: NA
d_call: NA
cdr3_nt: TGCGCCAGCAGCCCCGGGACCCCCCGAGGAGGATATGGCTACACCTTC
cdr3_aa: CASSPGTPRGGYGYTF

v_call: TRBV19
j_call: TRBJ1-2
clone_size: NA
d_call: NA
cdr3_nt: TGTGCCAGTAGGTCGGAGATCTATGGCTACACCTTC
cdr3_aa: CASRSEIYGYTF

v_call: TRBV7-3
j_call: TRBJ2-6
clone_size: once
d_call: NA
cdr3_nt: TGTGCCAGCAGCTTCGCGGCAGGGGGAGGAGTAGGGGCCAACGTCCTGACTTTC
cdr3_aa: CASSFAAGGGVGANVLTF

v_call: TRBV5-6
j_call: TRBJ1-2
clone_size: NA
d_call: NA
cdr3_nt: TGTGCCAGCAGCTTGCAGGGACCTGGCTACACCTTC
cdr3_aa: CASSLQGPGYTF

v_call: TRBV30
j_call: TRBJ1-2
clone_size: NA
d_call: NA
cdr3_nt: TGTGCCTGGAGTGGGGACTGGTTCTATGGCTACACCTTC
cdr3_aa: CAWSGDWFYGYTF

v_call: TRBV5-6
j_call: TRBJ2-5
clone_size: once
d_call: TRBD1
cdr3_nt: TGTGCCAGCAGCTTGATAGACAGGGCCCAAGAGACCCAGTACTTC
cdr3_aa: CASSLIDRAQETQYF